These 8 T cell receptor beta chains were all obtained from the same sample, sequenced in a study of shared clonotypes between healthy human individuals. Some clones are missing from TCRdb's copy, which holds only in-frame ones; the method was immunoSEQ multiplex PCR. The table lists approximately 530,000 clones, 90% to 96% of them singletons. The sequencing sample was made of naive CD4+ T cells sorted from blood. Noted subset: CD45RA+ positively selected. The receptors derive from a woman in her 30s in good health.

This sequence joins TRBV11-2 and TRBJ2-2, with TRBD1 identical over 7 bases. Trimming removed 0 bases from V and 5 bases from J; junction bases left unmatched: 6. Germline assignment: CDR1 SGHAT and CDR2 FQNNGV. The CDR3 sequence is 16 residues long. CDR3 DNA sequence: TGTGCCAGCAGCTTAGAGGGACAGAGTCGGACCGGGGAGCTGTTTTTT. Translating it yields CASSLEGQSRTGELFF.

This sequence joins TRBV28 and TRBJ2-3; TRBD2 might be the D (6 bases). The germline CDR1 and CDR2 sequences are MDHEN and SYDVKM. V lost 2 bases, J lost 0 bases, and 12 bases lay in between. The CDR3 has 16 amino acids. CDR3 nucleotides: TGTGCCAGCAGTTTAGGCGGGGTAGCCAGCACAGATACGCAGTATTTT. This translates into CASSLGGVASTDTQYF.

The V and J genes are TRBV6-1 and TRBJ2-3; D is ambiguous. The germline V gene encodes CDR1 MNHNS and CDR2 SASEGT. CDR3 length: 14 residues. The V end was cut by 4 bases, the J end by 0 bases, with 8 bases between. CDR3 protein: CASSGPTSTDTQYF. In nucleotides, the CDR3 is TGTGCCAGCAGTGGCCCCACTAGCACAGATACGCAGTATTTT.

This chain uses TRBV7-6 with TRBJ2-1, with 9 bases lining up with TRBD1. The germline V gene has CDR1 SGHVS and CDR2 FNYEAQ. Losses at the gene ends were 1 base for V and 6 bases for J; bases not matched to a gene: 10. The CDR3 runs 17 residues. The CDR3 nucleotides read TGTGCCAGCAGCTTAGAAGGGACAGGGAGGGGACTCAATGAGCAGTTCTTC. Translating it yields CASSLEGTGRGLNEQFF. Full variable domain (outside the CDR3, taken from reference TRBV7-6 and TRBJ2-1): GAGVSQSPRYKVTKRGQDVALRCDPISGHVSLYWYRQALGQGPEFLTYFNYEAQQDKSGLPNDRFSAERPEGSISTLTIQRTEQRDSAMYRCASSLEGTGRGLNEQFFGPGTRLTVL.

The chain carries TRBV28 and TRBJ2-7; TRBD2 matches 10 bases. CDR3 length: 15 amino acids. J lost 1 base, V lost 8 bases, and 8 bases had no gene match. CDR1 and CDR2 from the germline V gene are MDHEN and SYDVKM. The CDR3 reads CASSGLTSGSYEQYF. CDR3 DNA sequence: TGTGCCAGCTCAGGCCTGACTAGCGGGTCCTACGAGCAGTACTTC.

The rearrangement uses TRBV14 and TRBJ2-7, with 10 bases lining up with TRBD1. The V segment lost 4 bases and the J segment 1 base; nucleotides outside the gene matches: 10. Germline V lookup: CDR1 SGHDN, CDR2 FVKESK. The CDR3 is 17 amino acids. The CDR3 DNA reads TGTGCCAGCAGCCGACTAGACAGGGGGCGTCGGTCCTACGAGCAGTACTTC. Protein sequence: CASSRLDRGRRSYEQYF.

The V and J genes are TRBV7-9 and TRBJ2-1; 8 bases align to TRBD2. Trimming cost V 1 base and J 7 bases; bases outside gene matches: 3. This CDR3 region has 14 residues. CDR1 is SEHNR, CDR2 FQNEAQ, per germline (reference sequence). The CDR3 DNA reads as TGTGCCAGCAGCTTAGAACAGCGGGGGAATGAGCAGTTCTTC. It translates to CASSLEQRGNEQFF.

V gene TRBV28 combines with J gene TRBJ2-2; D is unclear. V lost 7 bases, J lost 6 bases, and 15 bases lay in between. The germline gives CDR1 MDHEN, CDR2 SYDVKM. The CDR3 covers 14 residues. CDR3 coding DNA: TGTGCCAGCATCCCTACGAGCGTCCCCGGGGAGCTGTTTTTT. Translated, it gives CASIPTSVPGELFF.